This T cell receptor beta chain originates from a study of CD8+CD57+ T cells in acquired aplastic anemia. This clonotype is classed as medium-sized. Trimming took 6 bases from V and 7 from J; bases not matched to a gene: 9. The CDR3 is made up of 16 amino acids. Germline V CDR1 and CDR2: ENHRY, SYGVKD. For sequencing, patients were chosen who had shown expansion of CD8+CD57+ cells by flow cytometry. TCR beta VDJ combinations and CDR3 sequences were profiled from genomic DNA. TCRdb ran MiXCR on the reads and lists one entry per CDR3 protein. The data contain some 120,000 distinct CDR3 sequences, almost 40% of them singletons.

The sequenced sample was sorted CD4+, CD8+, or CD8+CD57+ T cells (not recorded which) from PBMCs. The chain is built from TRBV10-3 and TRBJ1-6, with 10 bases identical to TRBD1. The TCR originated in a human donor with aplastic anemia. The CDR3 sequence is CAISALRDRGNSPLHF. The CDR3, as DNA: TGTGCCATCAGCGCCCTCCGGGACAGGGGAAATTCACCCCTCCACTTT.